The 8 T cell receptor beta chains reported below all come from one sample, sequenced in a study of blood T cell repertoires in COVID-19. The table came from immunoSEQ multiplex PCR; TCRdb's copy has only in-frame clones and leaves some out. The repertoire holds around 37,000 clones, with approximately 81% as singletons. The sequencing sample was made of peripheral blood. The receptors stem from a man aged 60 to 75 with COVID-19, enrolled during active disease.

The CDR3 bases are TGTGCCTGGACCATGGACAGGGGCACTGAAGCTTTCTTT. This encodes CAWTMDRGTEAFF. The chain couples TRBV30 to TRBJ1-1; 9 bases are shared with TRBD1. Germline loops: CDR1 GTSNPN, CDR2 SVGIG (reference sequence). This CDR3 region has 13 residues. V was clipped by 4 bases and J by 4 bases; unmatched bases: 4.

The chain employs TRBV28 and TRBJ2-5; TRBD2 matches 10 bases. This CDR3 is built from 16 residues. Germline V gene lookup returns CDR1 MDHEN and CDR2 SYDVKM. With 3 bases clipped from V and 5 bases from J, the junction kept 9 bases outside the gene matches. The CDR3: CASSFETSGMGETQYF. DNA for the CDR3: TGTGCCAGCAGTTTCGAAACTAGCGGGATGGGGGAGACCCAGTACTTC.

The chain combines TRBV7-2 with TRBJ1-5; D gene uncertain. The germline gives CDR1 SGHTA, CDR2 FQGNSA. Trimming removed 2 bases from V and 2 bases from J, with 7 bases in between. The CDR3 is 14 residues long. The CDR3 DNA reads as TGTGCCAGCAGCTTAAAATTAGGCAATCAGCCCCAGCATTTT. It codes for CASSLKLGNQPQHF.

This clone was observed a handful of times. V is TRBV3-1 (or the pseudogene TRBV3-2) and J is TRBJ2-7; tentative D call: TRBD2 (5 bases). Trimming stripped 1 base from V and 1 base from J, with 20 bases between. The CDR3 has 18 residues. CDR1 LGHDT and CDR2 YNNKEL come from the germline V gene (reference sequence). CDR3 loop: CASSQAVTRLLGSYEQYF. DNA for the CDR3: TGTGCCAGCAGCCAAGCTGTAACTAGACTCCTCGGTTCCTACGAGCAGTACTTC.

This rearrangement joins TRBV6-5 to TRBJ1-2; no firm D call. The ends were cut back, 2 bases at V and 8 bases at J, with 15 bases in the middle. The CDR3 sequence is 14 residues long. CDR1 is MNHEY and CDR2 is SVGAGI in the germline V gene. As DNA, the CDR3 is TGTGCCAGCAGTTACCCGTCGAGCGGGCAGGGCTACACCTTC. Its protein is CASSYPSSGQGYTF.

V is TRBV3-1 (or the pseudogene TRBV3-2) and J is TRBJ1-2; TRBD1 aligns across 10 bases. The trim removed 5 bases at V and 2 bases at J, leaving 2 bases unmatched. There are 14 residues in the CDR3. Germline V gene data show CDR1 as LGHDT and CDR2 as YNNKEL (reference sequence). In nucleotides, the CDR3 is TGTGCCAGCAGCTCGGGACAGGGGAACTATGGCTACACCTTC. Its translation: CASSSGQGNYGYTF.

The DNA for the CDR3 is TGTGCCTGGAGCCGAACAGGGGCCTTCAAAAACATTCAGTACTTC. This translates into CAWSRTGAFKNIQYF. The chain recombines TRBV30 with TRBJ2-4; TRBD1 matches at 7 bases. CDR3 size: 15 residues. The junction had 8 bases not matched to a gene; V was cut back by 3 bases and J by 3 bases. The V gene's germline CDR1 is GTSNPN and CDR2 SVGIG (reference sequence).

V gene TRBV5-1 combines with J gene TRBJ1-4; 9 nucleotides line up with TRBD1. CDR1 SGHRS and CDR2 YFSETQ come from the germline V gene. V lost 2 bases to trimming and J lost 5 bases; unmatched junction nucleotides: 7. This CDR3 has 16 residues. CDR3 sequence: CASSFSPGQGNEKLFF. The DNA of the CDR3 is TGCGCCAGCAGCTTTAGTCCCGGACAGGGGAATGAAAAACTGTTTTTT.